One and the same sample provided the 18 T cell receptor beta chains below, sequenced in a study of blood T cell repertoires in COVID-19 (TCRdb year 2020). Library method: the immunoSEQ multiplex PCR assay. Sourced from immuneACCESS, this table was stored by TCRdb with only in-frame sequences that have V and J called. A share of the clones is absent; for the studies checked, an unresolved V gene accounts for under half, and the remainder has no known explanation. This sample gives about 300,000 clones in total; roughly nine tenths of them show up just once. Of the sample, about 1.8% is held by the ten largest clones. The sequenced sample was PBMCs or T cells enriched from blood (not recorded which). The receptors shown here come from a middle-aged woman who had recovered from COVID-19.

The chain has TRBV5-4 and TRBJ1-1, with 10 bases aligning to TRBD1. V lost 5 bases, J lost 3 bases, and 7 bases stayed unmatched. The germline CDR1 and CDR2 sequences are SGHNT and YYREEE (reference sequence). The CDR3 covers 15 residues. The CDR3 region has the DNA TGTGCCAGCAGGTCGACAGGGGGCCTGGACACTGAAGCTTTCTTT. It codes for CASRSTGGLDTEAFF.

In DNA, the CDR3 is TGTGCCAGCAGTGAACTTCACAGGGTGGGCGAGACCCAGTACTTC. Translating it yields CASSELHRVGETQYF. The chain couples TRBV6-1 to TRBJ2-5, with D maybe TRBD1 (6 bases). This CDR3 contains 15 residues. Germline CDR1 MNHNS, CDR2 SASEGT. Trimming shortened V by 2 bases and J by 5 bases, and 15 bases separated the two germline ends.

This sequence joins TRBV6-1 and TRBJ1-2; 11 positions match TRBD1. This CDR3 region has 16 residues. V shed 3 bases, J shed 5 bases, and the junction held 8 bases outside the gene matches. Germline CDR1 reads MNHNS; CDR2 reads SASEGT. This CDR3 is CASSEGPGQGEYGYTF. The CDR3, as DNA: TGTGCCAGCAGTGAGGGACCGGGACAGGGGGAGTATGGCTACACCTTC.

The CDR3 region has the DNA TGTGCCAGTAGCCTGGGGACAGGGGTAACCCGGGATCAGCCCCAGCATTTT. Translating gives CASSLGTGVTRDQPQHF. J is TRBJ1-5 and V is TRBV19, with TRBD1 identical over 10 bases. The CDR3 has 17 amino acids. Germline V gene lookup returns CDR1 LNHDA and CDR2 SQIVND (reference sequence). J lost 5 bases, V lost 6 bases, and 13 bases had no gene match.

This clone was found once. This sequence joins TRBV7-9 and TRBJ1-1; 9 bases agree with TRBD1. J was trimmed by 3 bases and V by 6 bases; bases with no gene match: 5. This CDR3 has 14 amino acids. Germline V gives CDR1 SEHNR, CDR2 FQNEAQ (reference sequence). The CDR3: CASSFTGGHTEAFF. DNA of the CDR3: TGTGCCAGCAGTTTTACAGGGGGCCACACTGAAGCTTTCTTT.

The chain carries TRBV6-5 and TRBJ1-1; TRBD1 aligns across 9 bases. The CDR3 is 15 residues long. Germline loops: CDR1 MNHEY, CDR2 SVGAGI. J lost 6 bases, V lost 4 bases, and 9 bases had no gene match. DNA for the CDR3: TGTGCCAGCAGTTTTCCGGGACAGGGAAATCCTGAAGCTTTCTTT. Amino acid sequence: CASSFPGQGNPEAFF.

The chain uses TRBV4-1 and TRBJ2-3; TRBD2 agrees at 8 bases. Germline CDR1 MGHRA, CDR2 YSYEKL. Trimming at V came to 0 bases and at J to 9 bases, leaving 11 bases not matched to a gene. The CDR3 has 16 residues. CDR3: CASSQDLAREVETQYF. The CDR3 nucleotides read TGCGCCAGCAGCCAAGATCTTGCGCGGGAGGTCGAAACGCAGTATTTT.

The CDR3 region is CASHPANRPVGSPLHF. Written as DNA, the CDR3 is TGTGCCAGCCACCCCGCCAACCGTCCGGTCGGGTCACCCCTCCACTTT. The chain employs TRBV19 and TRBJ1-6, with no clear D. The CDR3 totals 16 residues. Trimming took off 9 bases at V and 10 bases at J, with 25 bases between the two ends. Germline V gene data show CDR1 as LNHDA and CDR2 as SQIVND (reference sequence).

The chain joins TRBV6-4 to TRBJ2-7, with TRBD1 as a possible D gene (5 bases). The CDR3 sequence is 14 residues long. V was clipped by 6 bases and J by 2 bases, with 14 bases between them. The V gene's germline CDR1 is MRHNA and CDR2 SNTAGT. The DNA for the CDR3 is TGTGCCAGCAGAGAGACAGCGACCGCCTACGAGCAGTACTTC. This encodes CASRETATAYEQYF.

The chain employs TRBV27 and TRBJ1-6; D ambiguous. The V end lost 1 base, the J end lost 9 bases, and 16 bases lay between the germline ends. Germline V gene lookup returns CDR1 MNHEY and CDR2 SMNVEV (reference sequence). CDR3 length: 16 residues. In DNA form, the CDR3 reads TGTGCCAGCAGTTTATTTGGGAGTTCGGTGACTTCACCCCTCCACTTT. It encodes CASSLFGSSVTSPLHF.

The count of this clone is one. V is TRBV3-1 (or the pseudogene TRBV3-2) and J is TRBJ2-1; 8 bases fit TRBD2. Germline V gives CDR1 LGHDT, CDR2 YNNKEL (reference sequence). This CDR3 spans 15 amino acids. The ends lost 0 bases at V and 4 bases at J; junction bases unmatched: 2. The CDR3: CASSQEREDYNEQFF. The CDR3, as DNA: TGTGCCAGCAGCCAAGAGCGGGAGGATTACAATGAGCAGTTCTTC.

CDR3 nucleotides: TGTGCCAGCAGCCAAGAGGGGACAGGAATACGAACCGGGGAGCTGTTTTTT. Translation: CASSQEGTGIRTGELFF. The rearrangement uses TRBV3-1 (or the pseudogene TRBV3-2) and TRBJ2-2; 8 nucleotides agree with TRBD1. CDR1 LGHDT and CDR2 YNNKEL come from the germline V gene (reference sequence). Germline trimming cut 0 bases from V and 5 bases from J; bases unmatched to any gene: 8. The CDR3 sequence is 17 residues long.

The CDR3 here is CASSDSGRRETQYF. The CDR3 DNA follows: TGTGCCAGCAGTGACTCGGGCAGAAGAGAGACCCAGTACTTC. The chain links TRBV6-4 to TRBJ2-5; no clear D. The CDR3 extends over 14 amino acids. Germline values: CDR1 MRHNA, CDR2 SNTAGT. Between the trimmed V and J ends, which lost 0 bases and 4 bases, there was a span of 9 bases.

CDR3 protein: CSVESTSGSGISEQFF. The CDR3, as DNA: TGCAGCGTTGAGTCGACTAGCGGGAGCGGAATCAGTGAGCAGTTCTTC. The V call is TRBV29-1, the J call TRBJ2-1, with 12 bases aligning to TRBD2. With V trimmed by 3 bases and J by 9 bases, 12 bases remained unmatched. This CDR3 has 16 amino acids. Per the germline V gene, CDR1 is SQVTM and CDR2 is ANQGSEA.

This chain links TRBV2 with TRBJ2-2; TRBD2 aligns across 7 bases. Germline values: CDR1 SNHLY, CDR2 FYNNEI. The CDR3 spans 17 residues. After removal of 7 bases from V and 4 bases from J, the junction contained 15 bases not matched to a gene. CDR3 sequence reads: CASTLLGGRVGTGELFF. The CDR3 DNA follows: TGTGCCAGCACTTTACTCGGCGGGAGAGTAGGCACCGGGGAGCTGTTTTTT.

The CDR3 here is CASSESIRAYEQYF. DNA for the CDR3: TGTGCCAGCAGTGAATCTATACGCGCCTACGAGCAGTACTTC. The chain uses TRBV6-1 and TRBJ2-7; D is undetermined. Germline lookup yields CDR1 MNHNS and CDR2 SASEGT. The V and J ends lost 2 bases and 2 bases respectively, with 10 bases between them. The CDR3 has 14 residues.

V gene TRBV28 combines with J gene TRBJ2-1; perhaps TRBD1 as D (5 bases). The CDR3 has 13 residues. Germline CDR1 MDHEN, CDR2 SYDVKM. V was clipped by 6 bases and J by 8 bases, with 14 bases between them. The CDR3 sequence: CASSTPHRYEQFF. The CDR3 nucleotides are TGTGCCAGCAGCACCCCCCACAGGTATGAGCAGTTCTTC.

The chain employs TRBV24-1 and TRBJ2-1; TRBD1 agrees at 10 bases. V shed 5 bases and J 3 bases; nucleotides not matched to a gene: 6. Germline CDR1 and CDR2: KGHDR and SFDVKD. This CDR3 comprises 16 residues. This CDR3 is CATSAGGTGVYNEQFF. In DNA, the CDR3 is TGTGCCACCAGTGCCGGCGGGACAGGGGTCTACAATGAGCAGTTCTTC.